This T cell receptor (beta chain) came from a study of response to subunit inactivated influenza vaccine. Study conclusions and caveats: The authors suggested that every seasonal influenza vaccination recruits few new T cells.

TCRdb recomputed calls from the RT-PCR reads with MiXCR, one row per CDR3 protein. The sample lists about 520,000 distinct CDR3 sequences, approximately 24% occurring once. In its sample, this clonotype was seen a few times. Antigen: not known. From germline, CDR1 is SGHRS and CDR2 YFSETQ. This CDR3 spans 14 amino acids. V shed 2 bases and J shed 2 bases, with 5 bases lying between them. This clonotype was obtained from a man aged 50-60 years who received an inactivated influenza vaccine. The sample here was CD4+ T cells sorted from PBMCs, taken around 5 days after vaccination. V and J are TRBV5-1 and TRBJ2-6; D unresolved. The chain's CDR3 is CASSLTAGANVLTF. CDR3 in DNA: TGCGCCAGCAGCTTAACCGCTGGGGCCAACGTCCTGACTTTC. Drawing the rest from reference TRBV5-1 and TRBJ2-6, the complete variable domain is KAGVTQTPRYLIKTRGQQVTLSCSPISGHRSVSWYQQTPGQGLQFLFEYFSETQRNKGNFPGRFSGRQFSNSRSEMNVSTLELGDSALYLCASSLTAGANVLTFGAGSRLTVL.